Each of the 16 T cell receptor beta chains below was sequenced from the same sample in a study of tumor-infiltrating lymphocytes in primary liver carcinoma. Starting material of 400 to 600 ng total RNA yielded TCR beta cDNA via a constant-region primer. ARM-PCR was slightly modified, and three nested multiplex PCR rounds with it gave rise to the TCR beta libraries. A C-beta reverse primer was combined with TRBV1-TRBV30 forward primers in the first two PCR rounds, and each round had around 10 cycles. MiXCR, run by TCRdb on the multiplex PCR reads, gives a single entry per CDR3 protein. The data show around 56,000 distinct CDR3 sequences, less than 85% seen once. Unsorted bulk tissue of roughly 18-31 mg yielded co-extracted RNA and DNA. What was sequenced was liver tumor tissue from sampling region 2. Subset indicated: tumor region T2, inferior pole. These receptors were obtained from a man aged 35 to 55 with primary liver carcinoma and hepatitis B virus infection.

This clonotype was seen ten or more times. The chain employs TRBV10-3 and TRBJ1-5; D is unresolved. Germline V gives CDR1 ENHRY, CDR2 SYGVKD. V lost 0 bases to trimming and J lost 0 bases, with 6 bases between them. This CDR3 is 15 amino acids long. The CDR3 DNA sequence: TGTGCCATCAGTGAGTCTAGGGTTAGCAATCAGCCCCAGCATTTT. Translated: CAISESRVSNQPQHF.

A word on this clonotype: Possible read error: a much larger clone is one base away. This sequence joins TRBV30 and TRBJ2-2; tentative D call: TRBD2 (6 bases). Germline CDR1 and CDR2: GTSNPN and SVGIG (reference sequence). The CDR3 covers 13 residues. CDR3 nucleotide sequence: TGTGTCCGAATGATGGAGGGACGCGGGGAGCTGTTTTTT. Protein sequence: CVRMMEGRGELFF.

For this clonotype: At one of its ends the junction is not consistent with the germline gene, which may arise from a read error. V usage is TRBV11-2 and J usage is TRBJ2-5; D call uncertain. The V gene's germline CDR1 is SGHAT and CDR2 FQNNGV. This CDR3 spans 14 amino acids. CDR3 residues: CASSIVSGQEIQYF. The CDR3 DNA reads as TGTGCCAGCAGCATAGTGTCAGGTCAAGAGATCCAGTACTTC.

Points on this clonotype: The junction departs from germline at one end; a sequencing error may be responsible. This chain connects TRBV14 to TRBJ2-7, with a tentative D call TRBD2 (5 bases). This CDR3 is 14 amino acids long. The germline V gene has CDR1 SGHDN and CDR2 FVKESK. For the CDR3, the DNA is TGTGCCAGCAGCCAAGCGGGGTTCTCCTACGAGCGGTACTTC. Amino acid sequence: CASSQAGFSYERYF.

On this clonotype: The conserved phenylalanine or tryptophan normally closing the CDR3 is absent here, so this likely arose from a read error. The rearrangement uses TRBV6-1 and TRBJ2-7; D remains unclear. Germline V gene sequence: CDR1 MNHNS, CDR2 SASEGT. The CDR3 spans 13 residues. The V gene lost 5 bases and the J gene lost 6 bases, with 14 bases spanning the gap. CDR3 sequence: CASSSVPTGEQYY. CDR3 coding DNA: TGTGCCAGCAGTTCGGTCCCTACCGGCGAGCAGTACTAC.

Concerning this clonotype: The junction departs from the called germline gene at one end, perhaps through a read error. The chain uses TRBV19 and TRBJ2-1, with 12 bases that match TRBD2. Germline values: CDR1 LNHDA, CDR2 SQIVND (reference sequence). The CDR3 consists of 15 residues. The chain's CDR3 is CASSLRGLAGNEQIF. The CDR3 DNA is TGTGCCAGTAGTCTTAGGGGACTAGCGGGTAATGAGCAGATCTTC.

In the case of this clonotype: A read error is likely, as this CDR3 ends without the conserved phenylalanine or tryptophan. This sequence joins TRBV11-1 and TRBJ2-3, with TRBD1 as a possible D gene (5 bases). This CDR3 comprises 15 residues. From germline, CDR1 is SGHAT and CDR2 FQDESV (reference sequence). The CDR3 loop is CASSEGWGLTDMQYL. In nucleotides, the CDR3 is TGTGCCAGCAGCGAAGGCTGGGGTTTGACAGATATGCAGTATCTT.

A single count supports this clonotype. The CDR3 spells CASSLGTVNEQFF. The CDR3 DNA sequence: TGTGCCAGCAGCTTAGGGACTGTAAATGAGCAGTTCTTC. V is TRBV11-1 and J is TRBJ2-1, with a tentative D call TRBD2 (5 bases). There are 13 residues in the CDR3. Germline lookup yields CDR1 SGHAT and CDR2 FQDESV (reference sequence). V was pared by 1 base and J by 7 bases, with 8 bases between.

In regard to this clonotype: The junction shows a germline mismatch at one end, possibly a read error. This sequence joins TRBV5-1 and TRBJ2-1; TRBD2 aligns across 10 bases. Germline V gene sequence: CDR1 SGHRS, CDR2 YFSETQ. CDR3 length: 14 residues. CDR3 in amino acids: CASSLASGRNERFF. In DNA, the CDR3 is TGCGCCAGCAGCTTGGCTAGCGGGAGAAATGAGCGGTTCTTC.

Of note for this clonotype: It may be a read error: a sequence one base away is much more abundant. This chain links TRBV5-1 with TRBJ2-3; TRBD2 might be the D (5 bases). Germline-derived CDR1 and CDR2 are SGHRS and YFSETQ. This CDR3 is 15 amino acids long. The DNA for the CDR3 is TGCGCCAGCAGCTTGGAGGCGGGCCTCACAGATACGCGGTATTTT. It yields the protein CASSLEAGLTDTRYF.

The table lists this clonotype with a few counts. This may arise from a read error, as a much more abundant clone is one base away. This chain links TRBV5-1 with TRBJ2-1, with a tentative D call TRBD2 (6 bases). This CDR3 region has 14 residues. V was trimmed by 9 bases and J by 7 bases, leaving 20 bases between them. Looked up from germline, CDR1 is SGHRS and CDR2 is YFSETQ. This CDR3 is CANTAGGPRNEQFF. For the CDR3, the DNA is TGCGCCAACACTGCAGGAGGGCCGAGGAATGAGCAGTTCTTC.

To note about this clonotype: This likely comes from a read error, as the CDR3 has no conserved phenylalanine or tryptophan at its end. The genes are TRBV6-2 or TRBV6-3 and TRBJ2-1; D unresolved. CDR1 and CDR2 from the germline V gene are MNHEY and SVGEGT. The CDR3 sequence is 15 residues long. The V end lost 2 bases, the J end lost 5 bases, and 13 bases lay between the germline ends. The CDR3, as DNA: TGTGCCAGCAGTTACAGGAGTGTGTTCCACAATGAGCAGTTCTTA. Amino acids: CASSYRSVFHNEQFL.

V gene TRBV24-1 combines with J gene TRBJ2-7, with D perhaps TRBD1 or TRBD2 (5 bases each). This CDR3 is 12 amino acids long. Germline V CDR1 and CDR2: KGHDR, SFDVKD. V shed 9 bases and J shed 2 bases, with 10 bases lying between them. The CDR3 region is CATGGNTYEQYF. The CDR3 nucleotides are TGTGCCACCGGGGGAAACACCTACGAGCAGTACTTC.

Concerning this clonotype: It may be a read error: a sequence one base away is much more abundant. Here the CDR3 DNA reads TGTGCCAGCAACTATGACAGGGATGAGGACGAGCAGTACTTC. This translates into CASNYDRDEDEQYF. The chain carries TRBV11-2 and TRBJ2-7; 7 nucleotides line up with TRBD1. Germline V gene data show CDR1 as SGHAT and CDR2 as FQNNGV. CDR3 size: 14 residues. Unmatched junction bases numbered 11, after V lost 7 bases and J lost 5 bases.

This clonotype was seen a handful of times. The chain has TRBV6-6 and TRBJ2-7; weak D call: TRBD2 (6 bases). Germline V gene lookup returns CDR1 MNHNY and CDR2 SVGAGI (reference sequence). The CDR3 loop spans 12 amino acids. The V gene lost 6 bases and the J gene lost 9 bases, with 15 bases spanning the gap. The CDR3: CASSPGAGGQYF. Here the CDR3 DNA reads TGTGCCAGCAGCCCCGGAGCGGGCGGGCAGTACTTC.

This clonotype appeared many times. The CDR3 DNA sequence: TGTGCCAGCAGCAAAAGCGGTGACAATGAGCAGTTCTTC. As protein: CASSKSGDNEQFF. This sequence joins TRBV7-3 and TRBJ2-1, with D possibly matching TRBD2 (5 bases). Germline values: CDR1 SGHTA, CDR2 FQGTGA. Trimming took 5 bases from V and 5 from J, leaving 10 bases between them. The CDR3 length is 13 residues.